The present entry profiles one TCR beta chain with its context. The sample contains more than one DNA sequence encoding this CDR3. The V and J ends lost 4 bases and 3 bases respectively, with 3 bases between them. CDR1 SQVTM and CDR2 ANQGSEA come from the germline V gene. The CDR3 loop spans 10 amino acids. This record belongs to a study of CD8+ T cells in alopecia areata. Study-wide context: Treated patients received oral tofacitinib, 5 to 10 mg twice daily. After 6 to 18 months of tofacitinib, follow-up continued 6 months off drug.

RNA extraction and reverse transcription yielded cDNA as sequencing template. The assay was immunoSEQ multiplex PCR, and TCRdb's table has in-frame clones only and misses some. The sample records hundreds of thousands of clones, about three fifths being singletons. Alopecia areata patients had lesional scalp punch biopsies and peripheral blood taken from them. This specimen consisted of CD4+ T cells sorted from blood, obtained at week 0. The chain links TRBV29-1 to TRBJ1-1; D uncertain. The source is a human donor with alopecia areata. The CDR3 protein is CSVADTEAFF. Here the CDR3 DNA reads TGCAGCGTTGCGGACACTGAAGCTTTCTTT.